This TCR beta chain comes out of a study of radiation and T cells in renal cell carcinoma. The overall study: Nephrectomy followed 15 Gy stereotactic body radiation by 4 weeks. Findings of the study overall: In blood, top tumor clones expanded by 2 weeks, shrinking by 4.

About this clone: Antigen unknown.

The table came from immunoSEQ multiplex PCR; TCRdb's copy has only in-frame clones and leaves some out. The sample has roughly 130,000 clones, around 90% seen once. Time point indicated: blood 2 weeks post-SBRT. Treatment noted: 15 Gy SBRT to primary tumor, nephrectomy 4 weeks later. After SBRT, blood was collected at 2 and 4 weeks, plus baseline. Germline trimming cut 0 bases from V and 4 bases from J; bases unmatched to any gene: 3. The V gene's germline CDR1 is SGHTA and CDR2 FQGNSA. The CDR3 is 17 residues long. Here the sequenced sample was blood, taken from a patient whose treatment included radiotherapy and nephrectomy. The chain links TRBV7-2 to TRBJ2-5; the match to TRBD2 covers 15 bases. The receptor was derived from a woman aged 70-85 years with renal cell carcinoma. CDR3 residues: CASSLARTSGGGETQYF. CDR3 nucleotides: TGTGCCAGCAGCTTAGCACGGACTAGCGGGGGGGGAGAGACCCAGTACTTC.